Following are 10 T cell receptor beta chains from one sample sequenced in a study of metastatic and nonmetastatic thyroid tumors (dated by TCRdb to 2018 to 2021). Library preparation used PCR. For sequencing, an Illumina HiSeq 4000 was employed. The raw public data were reprocessed by TCRdb itself: fastp quality trimming at Q25, MiXCR clonotype calling, in-frame beta chains only. The sample table contains 43,000 or so clones; only one count was recorded for around 23% of them. Approximately 3.5% of the sample is held by the ten biggest clonotypes. Before undergoing thyroid surgery, none of the patients had been given any kind of treatment. The specimen sequenced was blood. Source of these receptors: a male donor with papillary thyroid cancer or a benign thyroid nodule (not recorded which). Some clones in this sample may be carry-over from other donors' samples.

The sample holds many counts of this clone. The J gene is TRBJ2-5, the V gene TRBV7-9; the match to TRBD1 covers 8 bases. V lost 7 bases to trimming and J lost 4 bases; unmatched junction nucleotides: 5. The germline gives CDR1 SEHNR, CDR2 FQNEAQ (reference sequence). This CDR3 region has 13 residues. The CDR3 loop reads CASIRTGRETQYF. The CDR3 nucleotides read TGTGCCAGCATCCGGACAGGGAGAGAGACCCAGTACTTC.

This clone was observed many times. The V call is TRBV20-1, the J call TRBJ2-7; no definite D call. CDR1 is DFQATT and CDR2 is SNEGSKA in the germline V gene (reference sequence). CDR3 size: 14 residues. V gave up 1 base and J gave up 0 bases, with 10 bases separating them. The CDR3 region has the DNA TGCAGTGCTAGAGTGACGGATAGCTCCTACGAGCAGTACTTC. Protein: CSARVTDSSYEQYF.

This chain links TRBV7-6 with TRBJ1-1; D is unclear. There are 14 residues in the CDR3. Germline CDR1 and CDR2: SGHVS and FNYEAQ. Trimming left V 5 bases short and J 4 bases short, with 14 bases between. The CDR3 DNA follows: TGTGCCAGCAGCAATAAATCGGGTTCCACTGAAGCTTTCTTT. Translation gives CASSNKSGSTEAFF.

The genes are TRBV6-1 and TRBJ2-2; D unresolved. This CDR3 region has 12 residues. Germline CDR1 reads MNHNS; CDR2 reads SASEGT. CDR3 region: CSCRSQTGELFF. The CDR3 DNA follows: TGTTCCTGCAGATCACAAACCGGGGAGCTGTTTTTT.

This clone was counted many times. The rearrangement links TRBV12-3 or TRBV12-4 to TRBJ1-2; 7 bases agree with TRBD1. CDR3 length: 15 residues. V dropped 5 bases and J dropped 8; count of bases not matched to a gene: 14. The CDR3 here is CASSLRGTALSGYTF. CDR3 in DNA: TGTGCCAGCAGTCTTCGGGGGACAGCTCTCTCCGGCTACACCTTC.

This clone was picked up many times. V gene TRBV3-1 combines with J gene TRBJ2-1; 8 bases map to TRBD2. Germline CDR1 reads LGHDT; CDR2 reads YNNKEL (reference sequence). V was clipped by 8 bases and J by 1 base; unmatched bases: 13. CDR3 size: 17 residues. DNA of the CDR3: TGTGCCAGCGAAAGCGCGCCTAGCGGGCGTTCCTACAATGAGCAGTTCTTC. This codes for CASESAPSGRSYNEQFF.

This chain joins TRBV15 and TRBJ2-1; 14 bases match TRBD2. This CDR3 is 16 amino acids long. With 4 bases clipped from V and 10 bases from J, the junction kept 9 bases outside the gene matches. Germline V gives CDR1 LNHNV, CDR2 YYDKDF (reference sequence). The CDR3 protein is CATSISGTSGRGEQFF. DNA of the CDR3: TGTGCCACCAGCATCTCCGGGACTAGCGGGAGAGGCGAGCAGTTCTTC.

CDR3: CAWSVGQFSNQPQHF. CDR3 bases: TGTGCCTGGAGTGTGGGACAGTTTAGCAATCAGCCCCAGCATTTT. The rearrangement joins TRBV30 to TRBJ1-5; 7 nucleotides match TRBD1. With V trimmed by 0 bases and J by 0 bases, 2 bases remained unmatched. This CDR3 is built from 15 residues. The germline gives CDR1 GTSNPN, CDR2 SVGIG (reference sequence).

Many counts were recorded for this clone. The chain employs TRBV12-3 or TRBV12-4 and TRBJ1-2; 10 positions agree with TRBD1. Unmatched junction bases numbered 4, after V lost 3 bases and J lost 3 bases. The CDR3 has 15 residues. The CDR3 sequence: CASSFQDRGDYGYTF. CDR3 bases: TGTGCCAGCAGTTTTCAGGACAGGGGGGACTATGGCTACACCTTC.

The genes are TRBV5-1 and TRBJ2-3; 13 bases map to TRBD2. Germline CDR1 reads SGHRS; CDR2 reads YFSETQ. After removal of 2 bases from V and 5 bases from J, the junction contained 8 bases not matched to a gene. This CDR3 is built from 17 residues. The CDR3 nucleotides read TGCGCCAGCAGCTTTCAACTAGCGGGGGGGCCGGGAGATACGCAGTATTTT. It yields the protein CASSFQLAGGPGDTQYF.